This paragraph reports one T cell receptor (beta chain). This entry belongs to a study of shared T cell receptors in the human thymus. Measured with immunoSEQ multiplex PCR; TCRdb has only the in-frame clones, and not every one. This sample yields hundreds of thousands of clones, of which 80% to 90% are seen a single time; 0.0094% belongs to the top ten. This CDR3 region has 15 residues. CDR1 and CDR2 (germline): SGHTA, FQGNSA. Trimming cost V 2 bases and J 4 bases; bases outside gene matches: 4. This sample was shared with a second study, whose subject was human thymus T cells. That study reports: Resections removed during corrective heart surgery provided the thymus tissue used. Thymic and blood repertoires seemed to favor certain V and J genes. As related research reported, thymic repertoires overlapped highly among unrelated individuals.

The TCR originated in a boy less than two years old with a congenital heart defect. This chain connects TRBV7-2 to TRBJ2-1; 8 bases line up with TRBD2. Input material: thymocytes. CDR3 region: CASSLRGGRYNEQFF. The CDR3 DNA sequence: TGTGCCAGCAGCTTACGGGGGGGAAGGTACAATGAGCAGTTCTTC.